Here is one TCR beta chain with its context. Germline loops: CDR1 MNHEY, CDR2 SMNVEV (reference sequence). The CDR3 consists of 14 residues. With 3 bases removed from V and 9 bases from J, the gap between germline ends came to 17 bases. Per the original data handling: By means of reference gene primer amplification, nucleated cell counts were estimated. Here immunoSEQ multiplex PCR was the method, and the copy in TCRdb shows in-frame clones only, minus some. That table gives V, J and clone size, and the DNA gave D and trimming. The profile shows 300,000 or so clones, more than 75% of them singletons. This specimen belongs to a study of blood T cell repertoires in COVID-19. Overall study context: COVID-19 samples collected from the United States, Italy and Spain covered acute and convalescent phases. T cells, B-cell-depleted T cells, or PBMCs supplied cDNA or gDNA.

J is TRBJ2-5 and V is TRBV27; the D is unclear. The sequence derives from a woman aged 45-65 years with acute or convalescent COVID-19. The sequencing sample was made of peripheral blood. CDR3 residues: CASSLRSDNLAQYF. CDR3 DNA: TGTGCCAGCAGTTTGAGGTCCGATAATCTGGCCCAGTACTTC.